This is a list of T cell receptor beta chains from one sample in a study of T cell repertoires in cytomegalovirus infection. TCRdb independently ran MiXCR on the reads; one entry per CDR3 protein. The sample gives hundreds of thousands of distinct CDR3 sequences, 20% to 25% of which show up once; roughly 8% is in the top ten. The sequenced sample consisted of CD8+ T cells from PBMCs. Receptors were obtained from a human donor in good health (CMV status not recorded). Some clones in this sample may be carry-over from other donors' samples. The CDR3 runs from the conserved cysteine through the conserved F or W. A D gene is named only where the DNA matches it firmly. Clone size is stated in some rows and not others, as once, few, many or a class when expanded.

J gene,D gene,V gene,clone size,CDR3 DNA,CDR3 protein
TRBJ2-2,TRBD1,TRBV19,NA,TGTGCCAGTAGTCCCGGACAGGGGGCTAACACCGGGGAGCTGTTTTTT,CASSPGQGANTGELFF
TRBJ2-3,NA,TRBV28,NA,TGTGCCAGCAGTTTTTGGGAGCCCACAAGTAAGCTCGAAGATACGCAGTATTTT,CASSFWEPTSKLEDTQYF
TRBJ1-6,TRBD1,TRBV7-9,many,TGTGCCAGCAGCTATACAGGGGGAGTCTATAATTCACCCCTCCACTTT,CASSYTGGVYNSPLHF
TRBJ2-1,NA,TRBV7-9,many,TGTGCCAGCAGCCACGGCTCTAGCAGGCGCCCGGATGAGCAGTTCTTC,CASSHGSSRRPDEQFF
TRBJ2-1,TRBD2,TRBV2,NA,TGTGCCAGCAGTGACGAGAGCGGGGTCAATGAGCAGTTCTTC,CASSDESGVNEQFF
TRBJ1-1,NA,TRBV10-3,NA,TGTGCCATCAGTGAGACAGGGAGAGGGGCTGAAGCTTTCTTT,CAISETGRGAEAFF
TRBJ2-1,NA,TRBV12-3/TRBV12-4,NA,TGTGCCAGCAGTTCAATCCGCGTGTCAAAGGGAAATGAGCAGTTCTTC,CASSSIRVSKGNEQFF
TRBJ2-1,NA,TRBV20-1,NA,TGCAGTGCTAGAGGCGGCCGGGGCACCTACAATGAGCAGTTCTTC,CSARGGRGTYNEQFF
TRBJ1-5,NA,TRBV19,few,TGTGCCAGTTCTTATAGGCCCGGGGGCAATCAGCCCCAGCATTTT,CASSYRPGGNQPQHF
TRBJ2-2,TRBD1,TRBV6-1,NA,TGTGCCAGCAGTGAATTGACAGGGGCGAACACCGGGGAGCTGTTTTTT,CASSELTGANTGELFF
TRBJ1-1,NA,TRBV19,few,TGTGCCAGTAGACCTCCGGAGGCCCTGGAAGCTTTCTTT,CASRPPEALEAFF
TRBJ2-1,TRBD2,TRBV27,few,TGTGCCAGCAGTTTAGGAGCTAGCGGGGGGGGCGATGAGCAGTTCTTC,CASSLGASGGGDEQFF
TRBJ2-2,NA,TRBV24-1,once,TGTGCCACCAGTGATTTGAGAGGGGACACCGGGGAGCTGTTTTTT,CATSDLRGDTGELFF
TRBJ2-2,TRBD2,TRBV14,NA,TGTGCCAGCAGCGGCGGACTAGCGGGGGGGCTGAACACCGGGGAGCTGTTTTTT,CASSGGLAGGLNTGELFF
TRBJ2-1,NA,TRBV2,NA,TGTGCCAGCAGTGAAATAGGAATCGGACGGCCTCTTGGGGATGAGCAGTTCTTC,CASSEIGIGRPLGDEQFF
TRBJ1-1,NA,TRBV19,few,TGTGCCAGTAGTATAACCCACCCAAACACTGAAGCTTTCTTT,CASSITHPNTEAFF
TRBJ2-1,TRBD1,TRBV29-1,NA,TGCAGCGTTGCCCGACAGGGTATCAATGAGCAGTTCTTC,CSVARQGINEQFF
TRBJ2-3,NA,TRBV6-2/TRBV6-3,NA,TGTGCCAGCAGTTGGGGGGGGCTAGATACGCAGTATTTT,CASSWGGLDTQYF
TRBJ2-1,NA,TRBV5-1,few,TGCGCCAGCAGCTTGGCCGCTACGGACCACCGCTACTACAATGAGCAGTTCTTC,CASSLAATDHRYYNEQFF
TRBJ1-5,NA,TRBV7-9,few,TGTGCCAGCAGCCAAGGACCAGATCAGCCCCAGCATTTT,CASSQGPDQPQHF
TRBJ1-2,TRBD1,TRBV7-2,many,TGTGCCAGCAGCTCCCCAGGACAGGGGCCCTCTGACGGCGACTATGGCTACACCTTC,CASSSPGQGPSDGDYGYTF
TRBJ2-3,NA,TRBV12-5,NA,TGTGCTAGTGGCCAACACTCAGATACGCAGTATTTT,CASGQHSDTQYF
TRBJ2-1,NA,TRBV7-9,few,TGTGCCAGCAGCTTAGGGGACTCAGGGTACAATGAGCAGTTCTTC,CASSLGDSGYNEQFF
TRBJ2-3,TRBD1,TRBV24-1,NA,TGTGCCACCAGCGCCCGGGACAGGTTCACAGATACGCAGTATTTT,CATSARDRFTDTQYF
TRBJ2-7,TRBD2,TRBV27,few,TGTGCCAGCAGTTTGTCTAGCGGGCCCTACGAGCAGTACTTC,CASSLSSGPYEQYF
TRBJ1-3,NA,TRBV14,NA,TGTGCCAGCAGCCAAGATGGACCGAGACAGATAAGAGGAAACACCATATATTTT,CASSQDGPRQIRGNTIYF
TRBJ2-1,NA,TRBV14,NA,TGTGCCAGCAGCCAAACAAGGGTCAGCACAATGAGGCAGTTCTTC,CASSQTRVSTMRQFF
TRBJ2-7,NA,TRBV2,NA,TGTGCCAGTCATCAGTGGGCGAACGAGCAGTACTTC,CASHQWANEQYF